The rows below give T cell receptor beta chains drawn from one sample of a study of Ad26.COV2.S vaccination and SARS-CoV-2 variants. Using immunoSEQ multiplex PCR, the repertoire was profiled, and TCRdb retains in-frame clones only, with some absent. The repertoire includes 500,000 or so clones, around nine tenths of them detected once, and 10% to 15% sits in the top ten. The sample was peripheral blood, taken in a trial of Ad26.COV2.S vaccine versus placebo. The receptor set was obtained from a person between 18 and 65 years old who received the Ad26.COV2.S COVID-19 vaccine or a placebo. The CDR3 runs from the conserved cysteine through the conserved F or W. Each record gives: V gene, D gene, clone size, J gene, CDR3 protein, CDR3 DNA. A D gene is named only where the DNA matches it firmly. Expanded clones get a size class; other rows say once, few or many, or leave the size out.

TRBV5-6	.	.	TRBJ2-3	CASSPPRGDTDTQYF	TGTGCCAGCAGCCCTCCGAGGGGGGACACAGATACGCAGTATTTT
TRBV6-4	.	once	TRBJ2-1	CASRPSGPRNNEQFF	TGTGCCAGTCGACCTTCCGGACCTAGAAACAATGAGCAGTTCTTC
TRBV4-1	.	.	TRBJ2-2	CASSTPPGTANTGELFF	TGCGCCAGCAGCACCCCCCCCGGGACGGCGAACACCGGGGAGCTGTTTTTT
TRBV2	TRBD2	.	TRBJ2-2	CASSVRSGDTGELFF	TGTGCCAGCAGTGTTCGTAGCGGGGACACCGGGGAGCTGTTTTTT
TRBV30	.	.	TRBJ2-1	CARSGEPTGWRERVGEQFF	TGTGCCCGAAGCGGGGAACCGACAGGATGGCGGGAGAGGGTGGGTGAGCAGTTCTTC
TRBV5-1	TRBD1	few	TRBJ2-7	CASSLGAGGGYEQYF	TGCGCCAGCAGCTTGGGGGCAGGGGGCGGCTACGAGCAGTACTTC
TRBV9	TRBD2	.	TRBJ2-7	CASSVESGGTYEQYF	TGTGCCAGCAGCGTAGAATCGGGAGGTACTTACGAGCAGTACTTC
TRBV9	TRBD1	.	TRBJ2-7	CASSVSRDRVYEQYF	TGTGCCAGCAGCGTTTCCCGGGACAGGGTCTACGAGCAGTACTTC
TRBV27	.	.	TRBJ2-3	CASSFRPDTQYF	TGTGCCAGCAGTTTTAGACCAGATACGCAGTATTTT
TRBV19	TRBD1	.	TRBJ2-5	CASSRRTGRETQYF	TGTGCCAGTAGCCGTCGGACAGGGCGTGAGACCCAGTACTTC
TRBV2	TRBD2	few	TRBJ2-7	CASSEGSGKFYEQYF	TGTGCCAGCAGTGAAGGGAGCGGGAAATTCTACGAGCAGTACTTC